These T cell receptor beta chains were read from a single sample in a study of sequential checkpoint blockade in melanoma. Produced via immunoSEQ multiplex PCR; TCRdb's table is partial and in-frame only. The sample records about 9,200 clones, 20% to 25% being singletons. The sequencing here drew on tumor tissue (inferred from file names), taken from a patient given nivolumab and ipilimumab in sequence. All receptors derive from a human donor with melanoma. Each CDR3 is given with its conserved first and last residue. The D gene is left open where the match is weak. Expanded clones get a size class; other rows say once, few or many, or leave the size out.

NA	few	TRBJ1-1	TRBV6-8	CASSWGGKDTEAFF	TGTGCCAGCAGTTGGGGGGGGAAGGACACTGAAGCTTTCTTT
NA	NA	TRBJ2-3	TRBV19	CASSPDSPYITDTQYF	TGTGCCAGTAGTCCGGACTCCCCCTATATCACAGATACGCAGTATTTT
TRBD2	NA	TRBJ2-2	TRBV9	CASSPGLAGVNTGELFF	TGTGCCAGCAGCCCCGGACTAGCGGGGGTGAACACCGGGGAGCTGTTTTTT
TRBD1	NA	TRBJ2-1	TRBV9	CASSVAVDRVVYEQFF	TGTGCCAGCAGCGTAGCCGTCGACAGGGTGGTTTATGAGCAGTTCTTC
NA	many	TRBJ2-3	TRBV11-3	CASSLFSGSADTQYF	TGTGCCAGCAGCCTATTCTCTGGGTCAGCAGATACGCAGTATTTT
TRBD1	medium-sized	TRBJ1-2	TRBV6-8	CASSYSPGGRSYGYTF	TGTGCCAGCAGTTACTCGCCAGGGGGCAGGAGCTATGGCTACACCTTC
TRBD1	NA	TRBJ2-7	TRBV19	CASSMASGQFSEQYF	TGTGCCAGTAGTATGGCCTCGGGACAGTTCTCCGAGCAGTACTTC
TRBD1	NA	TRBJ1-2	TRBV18	CASSPAGGGILYGYTF	TGTGCCAGCTCACCGGCAGGGGGAGGGATCCTCTATGGCTACACCTTC
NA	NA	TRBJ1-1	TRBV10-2	CASSLNRGGQTRQKIYTEAFF	TGCGCCAGCAGTTTAAACCGAGGGGGTCAGACGAGACAGAAGATTTACACTGAAGCTTTCTTT
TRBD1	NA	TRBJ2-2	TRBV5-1	CASSRTGETGELFF	TGCGCCAGCAGCCGGACAGGGGAAACCGGGGAGCTGTTTTTT
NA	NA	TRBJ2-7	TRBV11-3	CASSPRDTRGYEQYF	TGTGCCAGCAGCCCCCGTGACACCCGAGGGTACGAGCAGTACTTC
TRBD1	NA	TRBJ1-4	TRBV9	CASSPTGEGYEKLFF	TGTGCCAGCAGCCCTACAGGGGAAGGTTATGAAAAACTGTTTTTT
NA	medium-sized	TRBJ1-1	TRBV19	CASSIGVGTEAFF	TGTGCCAGTAGTATAGGGGTGGGCACTGAAGCTTTCTTT
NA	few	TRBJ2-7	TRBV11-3	CASSLGVGRLGYEQYF	TGTGCCAGCAGCTTAGGGGTGGGCAGGTTGGGCTACGAGCAGTACTTC
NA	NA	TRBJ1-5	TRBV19	CASSMRTKDNQPQHF	TGTGCCAGTAGTATGCGGACAAAGGACAACCAGCCCCAGCATTTT
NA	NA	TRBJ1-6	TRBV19	CASSMGSNSPLHF	TGTGCCAGTAGTATGGGCTCCAATTCACCCCTCCACTTT
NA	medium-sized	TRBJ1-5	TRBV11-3	CASSWAGRSDQPQHF	TGTGCCAGCAGCTGGGCTGGACGATCGGATCAGCCCCAGCATTTT
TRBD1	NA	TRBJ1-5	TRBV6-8	CASSPDRDLNQPQHF	TGTGCCAGCAGCCCCGACAGGGATCTCAATCAGCCCCAGCATTTT
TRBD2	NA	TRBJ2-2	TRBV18	CASSPRSLAGETNTGELFF	TGTGCCAGCTCACCAAGGTCACTAGCGGGGGAAACGAACACCGGGGAGCTGTTTTTT
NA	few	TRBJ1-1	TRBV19	CASSRQRMNTEAFF	TGTGCCAGTAGTAGACAGCGCATGAACACTGAAGCTTTCTTT